Listed below are T cell receptor beta chains from one sample, sequenced in a study of blood T cell repertoires in COVID-19. The protocol was immunoSEQ multiplex PCR, while the TCRdb copy is restricted to in-frame clones and leaves out a portion. The sample holds 93,000 or so clones, roughly 90% seen once. Sequenced material: peripheral blood. The receptors come from a woman aged 55-70 years with acute or convalescent COVID-19. CDR3s include the opening cysteine and the closing phenylalanine or tryptophan. The order of the fields is CDR3 protein, CDR3 DNA, D gene, clone size, V gene, J gene, CDR3 length. A D gene is named only where the DNA matches it firmly. Expanded clones are given a class, and other clones once, few, many or no size at all.

CDR3 protein: CASSPRQGRYEQYF; CDR3 DNA: TGTGCCAGCAGTCCCCGTCAGGGTCGGTACGAGCAGTACTTC; D gene: .; clone size: .; V gene: TRBV27; J gene: TRBJ2-7; CDR3 length: 14
CDR3 protein: CASSTGQGWGYTF; CDR3 DNA: TGTGCCAGCAGTACGGGACAGGGCTGGGGCTACACCTTC; D gene: TRBD1; clone size: .; V gene: TRBV27; J gene: TRBJ1-2; CDR3 length: 13
CDR3 protein: CASSNGFTGYGYTF; CDR3 DNA: TGCGCCAGCAGTAATGGGTTCACGGGATATGGCTACACCTTC; D gene: .; clone size: .; V gene: TRBV5-1; J gene: TRBJ1-2; CDR3 length: 14
CDR3 protein: CASSPPGFGTDTQYF; CDR3 DNA: TGTGCCAGCAGCCCACCAGGGTTCGGCACAGATACGCAGTATTTT; D gene: .; clone size: few; V gene: TRBV6-6; J gene: TRBJ2-3; CDR3 length: 15
CDR3 protein: CAIGTSGLNEQFF; CDR3 DNA: TGTGCCATCGGGACTAGCGGTCTCAATGAGCAGTTCTTC; D gene: TRBD2; clone size: .; V gene: TRBV28; J gene: TRBJ2-1; CDR3 length: 13
CDR3 protein: CATSGAGTGGPYEQYF; CDR3 DNA: TGTGCCACCAGTGGTGCAGGGACAGGGGGACCCTACGAGCAGTACTTC; D gene: TRBD1; clone size: once; V gene: TRBV24-1; J gene: TRBJ2-7; CDR3 length: 16
CDR3 protein: CASSPGTGGSYNSPLHF; CDR3 DNA: TGCGCCAGCAGCCCAGGGACAGGGGGCTCCTATAATTCACCCCTCCACTTT; D gene: TRBD1; clone size: .; V gene: TRBV5-1; J gene: TRBJ1-6; CDR3 length: 17
CDR3 protein: CASSLAPSGVTGELFF; CDR3 DNA: TGTGCCAGCAGCTTAGCCCCTAGCGGGGTAACCGGGGAGCTGTTTTTT; D gene: TRBD2; clone size: .; V gene: TRBV11-2; J gene: TRBJ2-2; CDR3 length: 16
CDR3 protein: CASRSTDRVEQYF; CDR3 DNA: TGTGCCAGCAGAAGTACTGACAGGGTCGAGCAGTACTTC; D gene: TRBD1; clone size: .; V gene: TRBV6-5; J gene: TRBJ2-7; CDR3 length: 13
CDR3 protein: CATSSRTDAVEKLFF; CDR3 DNA: TGTGCCACCAGCAGCCGAACAGACGCAGTTGAAAAACTGTTTTTT; D gene: .; clone size: .; V gene: TRBV15; J gene: TRBJ1-4; CDR3 length: 15
CDR3 protein: CASSPLAGLNTGELFF; CDR3 DNA: TGTGCCAGCAGCCCACTAGCGGGTCTGAACACCGGGGAGCTGTTTTTT; D gene: TRBD2; clone size: .; V gene: TRBV3-1/TRBV3-2; J gene: TRBJ2-2; CDR3 length: 16
CDR3 protein: CASSGLTSSTEQFF; CDR3 DNA: TGCGCCAGCAGCGGCCTAACTAGTTCGACTGAGCAGTTCTTC; D gene: .; clone size: .; V gene: TRBV5-1; J gene: TRBJ2-1; CDR3 length: 14
CDR3 protein: CASSLERGGQPQHF; CDR3 DNA: TGTGCCAGCAGTTTGGAAAGGGGAGGTCAGCCCCAGCATTTT; D gene: .; clone size: .; V gene: TRBV27; J gene: TRBJ1-5; CDR3 length: 14
CDR3 protein: CASSARISPRNSPLHF; CDR3 DNA: TGTGCCAGCAGCGCGAGGATATCTCCCCGTAATTCACCCCTCCACTTT; D gene: .; clone size: once; V gene: TRBV9; J gene: TRBJ1-6; CDR3 length: 16
CDR3 protein: CASKSRGSGNYGYTF; CDR3 DNA: TGTGCCAGCAAGTCTCGTGGGTCGGGGAACTATGGCTACACCTTC; D gene: .; clone size: .; V gene: TRBV27; J gene: TRBJ1-2; CDR3 length: 15
CDR3 protein: CASSLPAGDGEQFF; CDR3 DNA: TGCGCCAGCAGCTTGCCAGCGGGAGATGGTGAGCAGTTCTTC; D gene: TRBD2; clone size: .; V gene: TRBV5-1; J gene: TRBJ2-1; CDR3 length: 14
CDR3 protein: CASSWGQGFSNPANYGYTF; CDR3 DNA: TGTGCCAGCAGCTGGGGACAGGGCTTTTCTAATCCCGCTAACTATGGCTACACCTTC; D gene: TRBD1; clone size: .; V gene: TRBV13; J gene: TRBJ1-2; CDR3 length: 19
CDR3 protein: CASSVGSGRIAGELFF; CDR3 DNA: TGTGCCAGCAGCGTAGGTAGCGGGAGAATCGCCGGGGAGCTGTTTTTT; D gene: TRBD2; clone size: once; V gene: TRBV9; J gene: TRBJ2-2; CDR3 length: 16